This note documents a single T cell receptor beta chain sequence. This sample is part of a study of cytomegalovirus exposure and HLA in healthy donors. Amplification used 60 Vbeta primers and 13 Jbeta primers. Profiled with immunoSEQ multiplex PCR; TCRdb holds only in-frame clones, not every one. The sample has roughly 100,000 clones, about 69% seen once. Deletions cut 0 bases from V and 4 bases from J, with 19 bases between. Germline CDR1 MGHRA, CDR2 YSYEKL. The CDR3 spans 17 residues. The specimen sequenced was PBMCs. This sequence was found in a woman aged 18-29 years in good health and CMV-seropositive. J is TRBJ2-7 and V is TRBV4-1; the D gene is possibly TRBD1 (5 bases). The DNA for the CDR3 is TGCGCCAGCAGCCAAGATCCAAGGGGCGCAAACCATTACGAGCAGTACTTC. Translation: CASSQDPRGANHYEQYF.